What follows are 4 T cell receptor beta chains derived from one specimen sequenced in a study of cytomegalovirus exposure and HLA in healthy donors (dated by TCRdb to 2017 to 2019). The library relied on the immunoSEQ multiplex PCR assay. For the multiplex PCR, a mixture combining 60 forward primers for TCR Vbeta segments and 13 reverse primers for TCR Jbeta segments was used. Entries here come from immuneACCESS through TCRdb and include only in-frame sequences with V and J called. Some clones fail to appear in such tables; in the studies checked, an unresolved V gene covers under half of the shortfall, and the cause of the remainder is unknown. The sample includes fewer than 200,000 clones, with about 65% observed a single time. 1.5% of the sample is held by the ten biggest clonotypes. Input material: PBMCs. These TCRs come from a girl aged 5-17 years in good health and CMV-seronegative.

The chain combines TRBV18 with TRBJ1-4; tentatively, D is TRBD1 (5 bases). Between the trimmed V and J ends, which lost 1 base and 1 base, there was a span of 7 bases. CDR1 KGHSH and CDR2 LQKENI come from the germline V gene. The CDR3 runs 15 residues. CDR3 in DNA: TGTGCCAGCTCACCACGGGGGGGAACTAATGAAAAACTGTTTTTT. Its translation is CASSPRGGTNEKLFF.

This chain connects TRBV4-2 to TRBJ1-2, with 7 bases that match TRBD1. Germline assignment: CDR1 LGHNA and CDR2 YNFKEQ. V gave up 3 bases and J gave up 5 bases; unmatched junction bases: 9. The CDR3 totals 15 residues. The chain's CDR3 is CASSQETGEAYGYTF. In nucleotides, the CDR3 is TGTGCCAGCAGCCAGGAAACAGGGGAGGCGTATGGCTACACCTTC.

Of note for this clone: A junction end diverges from the germline sequence, so it may reflect a read error. V is TRBV2 and J is TRBJ2-1; 8 bases are shared with TRBD2. The CDR3 covers 15 residues. Germline-derived CDR1 and CDR2 are SNHLY and FYNNEI. The CDR3, as DNA: TGTGCCACCAGTAGCGGGGCGAGGTCCTACAATGAGCAGTTCTTC. This sequence encodes CATSSGARSYNEQFF.

This clone was seen a single time. This chain's CDR3 is CASIGGVDTQYF. CDR3 in DNA: TGTGCCAGCATCGGGGGGGTTGATACGCAGTATTTT. This chain links TRBV6-6 with TRBJ2-3; 8 bases agree with TRBD2. The V gene end was trimmed by 7 bases and the J gene end by 6 bases; junction bases not matched to a gene: 3. Germline lookup yields CDR1 MNHNY and CDR2 SVGAGI (reference sequence). This CDR3 comprises 12 residues.